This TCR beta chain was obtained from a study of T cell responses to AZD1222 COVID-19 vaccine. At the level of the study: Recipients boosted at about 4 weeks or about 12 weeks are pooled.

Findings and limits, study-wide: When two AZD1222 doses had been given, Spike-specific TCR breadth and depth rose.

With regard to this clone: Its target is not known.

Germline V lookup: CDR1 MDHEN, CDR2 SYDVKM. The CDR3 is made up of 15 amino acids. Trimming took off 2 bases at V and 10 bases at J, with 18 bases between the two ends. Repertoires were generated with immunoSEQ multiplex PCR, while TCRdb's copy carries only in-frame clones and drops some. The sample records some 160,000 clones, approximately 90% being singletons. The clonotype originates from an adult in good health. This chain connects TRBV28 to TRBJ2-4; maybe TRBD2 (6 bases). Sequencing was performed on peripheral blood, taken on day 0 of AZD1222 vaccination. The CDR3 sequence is CASSLISFGLRIQYF. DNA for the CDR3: TGTGCCAGCAGTTTAATCTCGTTTGGACTACGGATTCAGTACTTC. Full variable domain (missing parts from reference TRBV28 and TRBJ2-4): DVKVTQSSRYLVKRTGEKVFLECVQDMDHENMFWYRQDPGLGLRLIYFSYDVKMKEKGDIPEGYSVSREKKERFSLILESASTNQTSMYLCASSLISFGLRIQYFGAGTRLSVL.